This section outlines one TCR beta chain sequence together with its context. This sample is part of a study of post-analysis software for immune sequencing data. Researchers reported that TCR beta cDNA libraries carried unique molecular identifiers. MiXCR, applied by TCRdb to the PCR reads, yields one record per CDR3 protein. The sample yields 150,000 to 200,000 distinct CDR3 sequences, 30% to 45% seen once. Looked up from germline, CDR1 is DFQATT and CDR2 is SNEGSKA (reference sequence). The CDR3 is 15 amino acids. V gave up 3 bases and J gave up 9 bases, with 22 bases separating them. Material: blood, obtained after autologous hematopoietic stem cell transplantation. The genes are TRBV20-1 and TRBJ2-3, with a possible D match to TRBD2 (6 bases). This clonotype originated in a girl aged 10 to 17 with multiple sclerosis. In DNA, the CDR3 is TGCAGTGCTAGGGCGGCGCGGGAAGGGGACGACACGCAGTATTTT. It codes for CSARAAREGDDTQYF.